This T cell receptor beta chain is from a study of cytomegalovirus exposure and HLA in healthy donors. For the study at large: In an early release, HLA-typed donors contributed roughly 85 million unique TCR sequences. Among the approximately 380 donors who were genotyped, roughly 76% fell in the genetic ancestry cluster that is associated with self-reported Caucasian donors.

Comment on this clone: Its antigen remains unidentified.

The junction had 15 bases not matched to a gene; V was cut back by 3 bases and J by 5 bases. Germline V gene data show CDR1 as MNHNS and CDR2 as SASEGT. This CDR3 is 18 amino acids long. Study-level findings and limits: An analysis done earlier found most TCR beta V segments productive about 90% or about 30% of the time. A later analysis found common viral pathogens apparently linked to several of the most significant clusters.

Amplification used 60 Vbeta primers and 13 Jbeta primers. Here immunoSEQ multiplex PCR was the method, and the copy in TCRdb shows in-frame clones only, minus some. The sample carries about 91,000 clones, around nine tenths recorded once. V is TRBV6-1 and J is TRBJ2-5, with TRBD2 identical over 10 bases. This receptor was identified in a man aged 25-45 years in good health and CMV-seropositive. The source material was PBMCs. CDR3 amino acids: CASSEGASGSGGGETQYF. Here the CDR3 DNA reads TGTGCCAGCAGTGAGGGGGCTAGCGGGAGTGGGGGAGGGGAGACCCAGTACTTC.